This T cell receptor (beta chain) appears in the sequencing data of a study of OX40 agonist ivuxolimab in advanced cancers. Study-wide results and limits: CD8+ T cells (on average) carried more expanded clones than CD4+ T cells.

As concerns this clone: No antigen is known for it.

The CDR3 runs 13 residues. The ends lost 4 bases at V and 2 bases at J; junction bases unmatched: 3. CDR1 is SGHRS, CDR2 YFSETQ, per germline. Clones were read by immunoSEQ multiplex PCR, and TCRdb kept only the in-frame ones, dropping some. The sample carries around 77,000 clones, 75% to 85% recorded once. The rearrangement links TRBV5-1 to TRBJ2-7, with 7 bases fitting TRBD1. The input for sequencing was CD4+ or CD8+ T cells sorted from blood, taken in a trial of the OX40 agonist ivuxolimab. The TCR comes from an adult with an advanced solid tumor such as melanoma, head and neck, liver or kidney cancer. The DNA of the CDR3 is TGCGCCAGCAGCGCGACAGGGACCTACGAGCAGTACTTC. This translates into CASSATGTYEQYF.